A selection of T cell receptor beta chains follows, all from one sample in a study of blood T cell repertoires in COVID-19. TCRdb's table, derived via immunoSEQ multiplex PCR, lists solely in-frame clones and lacks some. Here the sample spans 150,000 or so clones, under 95% being singletons. The specimen was peripheral blood. The receptors were gathered from a man between 60 and 75 years old with active or convalescent COVID-19. Both conserved end residues are part of each CDR3. A D gene is named only where the DNA matches it firmly. A row's size may be missing; if present it is once, few, many or a size class.

TGTGCCAGCAGTTTAAGCAGGGGTCACACCGGGGAGCTGTTTTTT	CASSLSRGHTGELFF	TRBJ2-2	NA	TRBV28	once
TGTGCCATCAGTGAGTCGTCGGGAGGGGAAAAACTGTTTTTT	CAISESSGGEKLFF	TRBJ1-4	NA	TRBV10-3	NA
TGTGCCACCAGTGACCAGACTAGCGGGAGACAGGTAAATGAGCAGTTCTTC	CATSDQTSGRQVNEQFF	TRBJ2-1	TRBD2	TRBV24-1	NA
TGCGCCAGCAGCCCGGGACAGAGCACAGATACGCAGTATTTT	CASSPGQSTDTQYF	TRBJ2-3	TRBD1	TRBV5-1	NA
TGTGCCAGTAGTAACCAGGGAAAGAACACTGAAGCTTTCTTT	CASSNQGKNTEAFF	TRBJ1-1	NA	TRBV19	NA
TGCGCCAGCAGCCGGTTTACCAGCGGGGGGGCCCATGAGCAGTTCTTC	CASSRFTSGGAHEQFF	TRBJ2-1	TRBD2	TRBV5-1	NA
TGTGCCAGCAGTTACTCCGTGGACAGAAACACTGAAGCTTTCTTT	CASSYSVDRNTEAFF	TRBJ1-1	NA	TRBV6-5	once
TGTGCCAGTAGCATCCCGCGTGTGAACACTGAAGCTTTCTTT	CASSIPRVNTEAFF	TRBJ1-1	NA	TRBV19	NA
TGCGCCAGCAGCCCGGGACTGGTTAGCAATCAGCCCCAGCATTTT	CASSPGLVSNQPQHF	TRBJ1-5	NA	TRBV5-1	NA
TGTGCCAGCAGCTCCGACAGCAACACTGAAGCTTTCTTT	CASSSDSNTEAFF	TRBJ1-1	NA	TRBV2	NA
TGTGCCAGCGGATATTCAGCGGGATCCTCCTACAATGAGCAGTTCTTC	CASGYSAGSSYNEQFF	TRBJ2-1	TRBD2	TRBV2	NA
TGTGCCACCAGTGAGGACAGGGACACCGGGGAGCTGTTTTTT	CATSEDRDTGELFF	TRBJ2-2	TRBD1	TRBV24-1	NA
TGTGCCAGCAGTTACCACCCAGGGGGTAACACTGAAGCTTTCTTT	CASSYHPGGNTEAFF	TRBJ1-1	TRBD1	TRBV6-5	NA
TGTGCCAGTAGTATAGTGGCGGGGGCGGTCACCGGGGAGCTGTTTTTT	CASSIVAGAVTGELFF	TRBJ2-2	NA	TRBV19	NA
TGTGCCAGCAGTGACCACAGCCGCACAGATACGCAGTATTTT	CASSDHSRTDTQYF	TRBJ2-3	NA	TRBV25-1	NA
TGCGCCAGCAGCTTAGGGACATTTACAACTAATGAAAAACTGTTTTTT	CASSLGTFTTNEKLFF	TRBJ1-4	NA	TRBV5-1	NA
TGTGCCAGCCACAGGGAACAAGAGACCCAGTACTTC	CASHREQETQYF	TRBJ2-5	NA	TRBV2	NA